Each of the 12 T cell receptor beta chains below was sequenced from the same sample in a study of CD8 T cells in ankylosing spondylitis. One entry per CDR3 protein, called by TCRdb with MiXCR from the 5' RACE reads. The sample has some 220,000 distinct CDR3 sequences, roughly 8.2% seen once; the top ten hold around 5.1%. The specimen sequenced was blood, either unsorted or a sorted T cell fraction (not recorded which). Every receptor here comes from a female donor with ankylosing spondylitis or in good health (not recorded which).

This clonotype was detected only a few times. The J gene is TRBJ2-7, the V gene TRBV11-3; TRBD2 aligns across 8 bases. This CDR3 has 13 amino acids. Germline loops: CDR1 SGHNT, CDR2 YENEEA. V lost 2 bases, J lost 4 bases, and 1 base stayed unmatched. The CDR3 is CASSLREGYEQYF. The CDR3 nucleotides read TGTGCCAGCAGCTTACGGGAGGGTTACGAGCAGTACTTC.

This chain links TRBV10-3 with TRBJ2-4, with 9 bases matching TRBD1. The V segment lost 5 bases and the J segment 6 bases; nucleotides outside the gene matches: 8. Germline assignment: CDR1 ENHRY and CDR2 SYGVKD. CDR3 length: 15 amino acids. The CDR3 DNA is TGTGCCATCAGTACCGGGACAGGGACTTTAAACATTCAGTACTTC. Its translation: CAISTGTGTLNIQYF.

This clonotype was detected many times. The CDR3 DNA follows: TGTGCCAGCAGCTTAGCGGGGGAGGGGTTTTTGGAAAACATTCAGTACTTC. Translation: CASSLAGEGFLENIQYF. The chain uses TRBV7-8 and TRBJ2-4, with 7 nucleotides matching TRBD2. The CDR3 length is 17 residues. V shed 0 bases, J shed 5 bases, and the junction held 10 bases outside the gene matches. Germline V gene sequence: CDR1 SGHVS, CDR2 FQNEAQ.

This clonotype was seen only a few times. The V and J genes are TRBV29-1 and TRBJ1-5; 8 positions agree with TRBD1. The CDR3 has 13 residues. Unmatched junction bases numbered 0, after V lost 4 bases and J lost 1 base. The V gene's germline CDR1 is SQVTM and CDR2 ANQGSEA. CDR3 nucleotides: TGCAGCGTTGGGACAGGGAGCAATCAGCCCCAGCATTTT. Translation gives CSVGTGSNQPQHF.

This chain joins TRBV18 and TRBJ2-1, with D maybe TRBD2 (5 bases). CDR1 KGHSH and CDR2 LQKENI come from the germline V gene. Deletions cut 1 base from V and 9 bases from J, with 16 bases between. The length of the CDR3 is 15 residues. The CDR3 here is CASSPREPRGAEQFF. As DNA, the CDR3 is TGTGCCAGCTCACCACGGGAGCCCCGAGGAGCTGAGCAGTTCTTC.

This clonotype came up many times. The rearrangement joins TRBV20-1 to TRBJ2-7; 8 bases are a match to TRBD1. Germline CDR1 and CDR2: DFQATT and SNEGSKA (reference sequence). Trimming at V came to 0 bases and at J to 2 bases, leaving 6 bases not matched to a gene. The CDR3 is 15 amino acids. CDR3 sequence: CSARDSDRDPYEQYF. CDR3 nucleotides: TGCAGTGCTAGAGATTCGGACAGGGATCCCTACGAGCAGTACTTC.

As concerns this clonotype: This may be a read error, as it is one base from a much larger clone. The J gene is TRBJ2-7, the V gene TRBV5-5; 7 bases fit TRBD2. Germline CDR1 reads SGHKS; CDR2 reads YYEKEE (reference sequence). CDR3 length: 14 amino acids. The CDR3 here is CTSSRPSGAYEQYF. The DNA for the CDR3 is TGTACCAGCAGCCGGCCTAGCGGTGCCTACGAGCAGTACTTC.

This clonotype was observed a few times. J is TRBJ1-5 and V is TRBV20-1; D possibly corresponds to TRBD1 (5 bases). CDR3 size: 15 residues. V shed 3 bases and J shed 7 bases, with 19 bases lying between them. Germline CDR1 DFQATT, CDR2 SNEGSKA (reference sequence). CDR3 bases: TGCAGTGCTAGTGATGGGGGAACGGTCGACCAGCCCCAGCATTTT. Translated: CSASDGGTVDQPQHF.

This clonotype was seen many times. V usage is TRBV9 and J usage is TRBJ2-5, with TRBD1 matching 7 bases. This CDR3 spans 15 amino acids. The V and J ends lost 4 bases and 4 bases, in that order; junction bases with no gene match: 10. CDR1 and CDR2 (germline): SGDLS, YYNGEE. CDR3 protein: CASSHGTEDGETQYF. The CDR3 nucleotides read TGTGCCAGCAGCCATGGGACAGAAGATGGAGAGACCCAGTACTTC. Filled out from reference TRBV9 and TRBJ2-5, the complete variable domain reads DSGVTQTPKHLITATGQRVTLRCSPRSGDLSVYWYQQSLDQGLQFLIQYYNGEERAKGNILERFSAQQFPDLHSELNLSSLELGDSALYFCASSHGTEDGETQYFGPGTRLLVL.

This clonotype showed up many times. The chain couples TRBV4-3 to TRBJ1-2; D is possibly TRBD1 (6 bases). Trimming stripped 3 bases from V and 6 bases from J, with 11 bases between. The CDR3 covers 13 residues. CDR1 and CDR2 (germline): LGHNA, YSLEER. CDR3 region: CASSHGGADGYTF. CDR3 DNA sequence: TGCGCCAGCAGCCACGGGGGCGCTGATGGCTACACCTTC.

This clonotype was seen ten or more times. This chain joins TRBV29-1 and TRBJ2-5; unclear D gene. V was shortened by 2 bases and J by 5 bases, with 9 bases between the two germline ends. The CDR3 is 12 amino acids. Germline values: CDR1 SQVTM, CDR2 ANQGSEA. Here the CDR3 DNA reads TGCAGCGTTGAAATATGGTGGGAGACCCAGTACTTC. Amino acids: CSVEIWWETQYF. Together with reference TRBV29-1 and TRBJ2-5, the CDR3 gives the full variable domain: SAVISQKPSRDICQRGTSLTIQCQVDSQVTMMFWYRQQPGQSLTLIATANQGSEATYESGFVIDKFPISRPNLTFSTLTVSNMSPEDSSIYLCSVEIWWETQYFGPGTRLLVL.

The rearrangement links TRBV7-2 to TRBJ2-7; a weak D match, TRBD2 (5 bases). This CDR3 is 14 amino acids long. The germline V gene has CDR1 SGHTA and CDR2 FQGNSA. Trimming stripped 5 bases from V and 1 base from J, with 12 bases between. This chain's CDR3 is CASSRGGTSYEQYF. The CDR3 coding sequence is TGTGCCAGCAGCCGGGGTGGCACATCCTACGAGCAGTACTTC.